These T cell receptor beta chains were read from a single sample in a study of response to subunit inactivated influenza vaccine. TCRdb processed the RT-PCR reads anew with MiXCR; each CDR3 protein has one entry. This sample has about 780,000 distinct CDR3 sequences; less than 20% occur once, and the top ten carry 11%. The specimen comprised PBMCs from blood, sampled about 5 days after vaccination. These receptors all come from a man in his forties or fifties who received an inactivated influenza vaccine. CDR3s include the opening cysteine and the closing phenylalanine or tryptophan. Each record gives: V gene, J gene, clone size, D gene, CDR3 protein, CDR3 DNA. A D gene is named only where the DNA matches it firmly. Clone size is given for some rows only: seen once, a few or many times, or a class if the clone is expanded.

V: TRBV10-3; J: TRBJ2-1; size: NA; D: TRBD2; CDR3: CAISEGTSGRRNEQFF; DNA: TGTGCCATCAGTGAAGGGACTAGCGGGAGGAGAAATGAGCAGTTCTTC
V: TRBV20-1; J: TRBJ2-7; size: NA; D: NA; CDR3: CSARGGRVYEQYF; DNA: TGCAGTGCTAGAGGGGGAAGGGTCTACGAGCAGTACTTC
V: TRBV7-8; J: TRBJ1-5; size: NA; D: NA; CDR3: CASSPRRGGYNQPQHF; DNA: TGTGCCAGCAGCCCCCGCCGGGGGGGCTACAATCAGCCCCAGCATTTT
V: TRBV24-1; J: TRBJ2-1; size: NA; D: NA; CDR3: CATSDLGSAVATSVGAGGEQFF; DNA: TGTGCCACCAGTGATTTGGGGTCGGCGGTCGCCACCTCTGTCGGGGCGGGCGGTGAGCAGTTCTTC
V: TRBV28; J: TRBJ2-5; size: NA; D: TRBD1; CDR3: CASSRDRRTQYF; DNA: TGTGCCAGCAGCCGGGACAGGCGGACCCAGTACTTC
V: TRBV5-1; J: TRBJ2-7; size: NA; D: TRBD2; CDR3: CASSLGLAGVNEQYF; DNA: TGCGCCAGCAGCTTGGGACTAGCGGGAGTGAACGAGCAGTACTTC
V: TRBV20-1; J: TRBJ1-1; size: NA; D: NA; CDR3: CSAAQPREAFF; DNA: TGCAGTGCTGCCCAACCAAGAGAAGCTTTCTTT
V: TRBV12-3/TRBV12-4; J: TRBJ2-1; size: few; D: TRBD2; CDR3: CASTWTSLANEQFF; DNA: TGTGCCAGCACTTGGACTAGCCTGGCCAATGAGCAGTTCTTC
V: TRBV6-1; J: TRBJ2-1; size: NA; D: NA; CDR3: CASSMGGGSTYNEQFF; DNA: TGTGCCAGCAGCATGGGGGGCGGGTCCACCTACAATGAGCAGTTCTTC
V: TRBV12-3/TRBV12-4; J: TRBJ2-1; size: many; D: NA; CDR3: CASSLSWPVDSPREFF; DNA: TGTGCCAGCAGTTTGAGTTGGCCCGTAGACTCGCCGCGAGAGTTCTTC
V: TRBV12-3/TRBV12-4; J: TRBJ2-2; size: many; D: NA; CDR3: CASSLQANTGELFF; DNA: TGCGCCAGCAGCTTGCAGGCGAACACCGGGGAGCTGTTTTTT
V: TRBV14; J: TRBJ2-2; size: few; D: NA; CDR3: CASSQMSGFGELFF; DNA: TGTGCCAGCAGCCAGATGTCCGGCTTCGGGGAGCTGTTTTTT
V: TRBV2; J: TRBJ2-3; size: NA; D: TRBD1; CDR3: CASSDQDRGASTDTQYF; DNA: TGTGCCAGCAGTGACCAGGACAGGGGGGCAAGCACAGATACGCAGTATTTT
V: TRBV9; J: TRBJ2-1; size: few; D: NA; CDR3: CASSVAGLRTYNEQFF; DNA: TGTGCCAGCAGCGTAGCCGGCCTAAGGACCTACAATGAGCAGTTCTTC